This T cell receptor (beta chain) stems from a study of radiation and T cells in renal cell carcinoma. This sample's time point: baseline pretreatment blood. Indicated treatment: 15 Gy SBRT to primary tumor, nephrectomy 4 weeks later. Radiation-treated patients gave blood at baseline, week 2 and week 4. Profiling relied on immunoSEQ multiplex PCR, and the TCRdb table lists in-frame clones only, not all of them. The sample records about 88,000 clones, roughly 90% being singletons. This clone is a singleton in its sample. The antigen remains unidentified. Points from the study as a whole: From baseline, blood top tumor clonotypes peaked at 2 weeks post-radiation. No pretreatment tumor biopsies were available for baseline clonotypes.

The CDR3 contains 15 residues. CDR1 is MNHNS and CDR2 is SASEGT in the germline V gene. V was trimmed by 3 bases and J by 6 bases, leaving 18 bases between them. This clonotype was sampled from a man over 45 with renal cell carcinoma. The chain is built from TRBV6-1 and TRBJ2-7; the D gene could be TRBD1 or TRBD2 (6 bases each). The source was blood, collected from a patient whose treatment included radiotherapy and nephrectomy. Written as DNA, the CDR3 is TGTGCCAGCAGTGATCCCCCCGGGGGCCGTGGCGAGCAGTACTTC. It encodes CASSDPPGGRGEQYF.